This record concerns one T cell receptor beta chain sequence. CDR1 LNHDA and CDR2 SQIVND come from the germline V gene (reference sequence). The CDR3 totals 14 residues. The V gene lost 7 bases and the J gene lost 4 bases, with 14 bases spanning the gap. These data originate in a study of technical replicates of blood from a few donors. Measured with immunoSEQ multiplex PCR; TCRdb has only the in-frame clones, and not every one. The profile shows under 100,000 clones, around 95% of them singletons. The rearrangement uses TRBV19 and TRBJ2-1; D is possibly TRBD1 (5 bases). Sequenced input: T cells isolated from PBMCs. This sequence originates from a human donor in good health. The CDR3 DNA follows: TGTGCCAGTATCGCACCCGACAGATACAATGAGCAGTTCTTC. The encoded protein is CASIAPDRYNEQFF.